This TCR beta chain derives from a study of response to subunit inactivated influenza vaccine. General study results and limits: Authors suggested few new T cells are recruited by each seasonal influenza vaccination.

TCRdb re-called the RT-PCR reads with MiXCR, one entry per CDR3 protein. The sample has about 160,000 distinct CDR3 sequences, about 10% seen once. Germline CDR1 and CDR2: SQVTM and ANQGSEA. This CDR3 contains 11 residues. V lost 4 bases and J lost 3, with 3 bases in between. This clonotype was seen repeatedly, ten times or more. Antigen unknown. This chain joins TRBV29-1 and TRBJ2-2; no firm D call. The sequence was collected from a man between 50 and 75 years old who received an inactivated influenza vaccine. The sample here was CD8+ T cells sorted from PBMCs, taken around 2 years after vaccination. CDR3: CSVVYTGELFF. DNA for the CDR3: TGCAGCGTTGTTTACACCGGGGAGCTGTTTTTT.